This TCR beta chain was sequenced in a study of beta chain features in type 1 diabetes. Findings of the study overall: Type 1 diabetes patients showed a moderate but significant shortening of TCRB CDR3s in all four CD4+ subsets. In type 1 diabetes patients, VDJ junctions had fewer insertions; deletions at these junctions were more frequent.

Heparinised blood was drawn once per donor, averaging about 116 mL. Since all of the isolated RNA was reverse transcribed, expressed TCRB transcripts were what got sequenced. Naive, central memory and regulatory T cell samples came to a mean of roughly 4 million reads. Assay used: immunoSEQ multiplex PCR; TCRdb lists only in-frame clones, some missing. The sample carries about 700,000 clones, roughly 12% recorded once. Trimming left V 5 bases short and J 0 bases short, with 12 bases between. Germline-derived CDR1 and CDR2 are SGHVS and FQNEAQ. This CDR3 is 15 amino acids long. Regarding this clone: Its antigen is unidentified.

The sample taken for sequencing was naive CD4+ T cells from blood. This receptor was taken from a man in his late teens or twenties with type 1 diabetes. J is TRBJ2-3 and V is TRBV7-8, with a tentative D call TRBD2 (5 bases). CDR3 region: CASSQAGGSTDTQYF. The CDR3 nucleotides are TGTGCCAGCAGCCAGGCGGGTGGCAGCACAGATACGCAGTATTTT.